This T cell receptor beta chain is from a study of response to subunit inactivated influenza vaccine. Overall study results and limits: The authors put forward the suggestion that each seasonal influenza vaccination may bring in only a limited number of new T cells.

Notes on this clonotype: Its specificity is not known.

TCRdb itself ran the RT-PCR reads through MiXCR, one entry per CDR3 protein. Here the sample spans 650,000 or so distinct CDR3 sequences, around 15% being singletons. The V and J ends lost 2 bases and 2 bases, in that order; junction bases with no gene match: 11. CDR3 size: 17 residues. The germline CDR1 and CDR2 sequences are SGDLS and YYNGEE. The clonotype comes from a man aged 45-65 years who received an inactivated influenza vaccine. The material sequenced was PBMCs from blood, taken 14 days before vaccination. The gene calls are TRBV9 and TRBJ2-3; 7 nucleotides align to TRBD2. The CDR3 DNA sequence: TGTGCCAGCAGCGTTTTCTCTCTAGCGGAGAACACAGATACGCAGTATTTT. This codes for CASSVFSLAENTDTQYF.